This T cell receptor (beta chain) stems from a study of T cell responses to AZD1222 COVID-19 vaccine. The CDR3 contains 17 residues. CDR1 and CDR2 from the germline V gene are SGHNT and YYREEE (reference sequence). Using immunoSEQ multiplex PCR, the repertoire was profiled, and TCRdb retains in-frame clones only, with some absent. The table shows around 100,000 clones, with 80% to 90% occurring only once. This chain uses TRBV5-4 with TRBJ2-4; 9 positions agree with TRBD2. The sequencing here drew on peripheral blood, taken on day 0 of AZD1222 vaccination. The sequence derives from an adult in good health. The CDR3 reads CAFQRGGASGLTNIQYF. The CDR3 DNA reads TGTGCTTTCCAACGCGGGGGGGCCTCAGGGTTGACAAACATTCAGTACTTC.